These T cell receptor beta chains were read from a single sample in a study of blood T cell repertoires in COVID-19. TCRdb keeps only in-frame clones here, not all; method: immunoSEQ multiplex PCR. The repertoire holds fewer than 200,000 clones, with more than 65% as singletons. The sequencing input was PBMCs or T cells enriched from blood (not recorded which). The receptors were gathered from a man between 45 and 60 years old who had recovered from COVID-19. Both conserved end residues are part of each CDR3. Fields, in order: J gene, clone size, D gene, V gene, CDR3 DNA, CDR3 protein. A D gene is named only where the DNA matches it firmly. Size is stated for part of the rows, as once, few or many counts, or as a class when the clone is expanded.

>TRBJ1-4|NA|TRBD1|TRBV5-4
TGTGCCAGCAGCTTGGACAGGGGGCGCGGAATTTCTTCACTGTTTTTT
CASSLDRGRGISSLFF
>TRBJ2-1|NA|TRBD2|TRBV2
TGTGCCAGCAGGAGCGGGGTTAATGAGCAGTTCTTC
CASRSGVNEQFF
>TRBJ2-7|NA|NA|TRBV10-3
TGTGCCATCAGCCTAACCAACGGGTACGAGCAGTACTTC
CAISLTNGYEQYF
>TRBJ2-2|NA|TRBD2|TRBV5-1
TGCGCCAGCAGCTTGGCGGGGGGGCTGAACACCGGGGAGCTGTTTTTT
CASSLAGGLNTGELFF
>TRBJ1-2|NA|NA|TRBV4-1
TGCGCCAGCAGCCAAGGTCCGGCAGGCCAGAGCTATGGCTACACCTTC
CASSQGPAGQSYGYTF
>TRBJ1-2|NA|NA|TRBV21-1
TGTGCCAGCAGCACCGGGACATCTTGGTACACCTTC
CASSTGTSWYTF
>TRBJ2-5|NA|NA|TRBV2
TGTGCCAGCCGATTGGGTACGGGTGGGGCAGAGACCCAGTACTTC
CASRLGTGGAETQYF
>TRBJ1-1|NA|TRBD1|TRBV4-1
TGCGCCAGCAGCCAACCCACCCCCCTTGGCCGGACAGGGGGCACTGAAGCTTTCTTT
CASSQPTPLGRTGGTEAFF
>TRBJ2-1|NA|TRBD2|TRBV18
TGTGCCAGCTCACCCGCGGCGGGGGCCTACAATGAGCAGTTCTTC
CASSPAAGAYNEQFF
>TRBJ1-6|many|TRBD1|TRBV5-1
TGCGCCAGCAGCTGGCAATCGACAGGGGCCTATAATTCACCCCTCCACTTT
CASSWQSTGAYNSPLHF
>TRBJ1-3|once|TRBD1|TRBV30
TGTGCCTGCGACAGGGGGTACTCTGGAAACACCATATATTTT
CACDRGYSGNTIYF
>TRBJ2-3|NA|TRBD2|TRBV25-1
TGTGCCAGCAGTGCGGGGGGGAGCACAGATACGCAGTATTTT
CASSAGGSTDTQYF
>TRBJ2-3|NA|NA|TRBV24-1
TGTGCCACCAGTGGTAGGGGGAGCACAGATACGCAGTATTTT
CATSGRGSTDTQYF
>TRBJ1-5|NA|NA|TRBV6-5
TGTGCCACCAGCCAGGGTCGGCAGCCCCAGCATTTT
CATSQGRQPQHF
>TRBJ2-1|NA|TRBD2|TRBV28
TGTGCCAGCAGTCCAGGGACTAGCGGGGTCTACAATGAGCAGTTCTTC
CASSPGTSGVYNEQFF
>TRBJ1-3|NA|NA|TRBV7-7
TGTGCCAGCAGCCCAGAGGTCGCCGTATCAACTACAGGAGGAAACACCATATATTTT
CASSPEVAVSTTGGNTIYF
>TRBJ1-3|NA|NA|TRBV3-1/TRBV3-2
TGTGCCAGCAGCCACGAAGGACAGTCACTCTCTGGAAACACCATATATTTT
CASSHEGQSLSGNTIYF